The source of this TCR beta chain is a study of blood T cells in healthy people across ages (dated by TCRdb to the mid-2010s). Regarding the study in general: In model experiments, roughly one uniquely barcoded TCR beta cDNA molecule per two T cells was captured by template switching. The study analyzed two additional independent replicas of 1 million unique cDNA reads from the same blood draw for two donors, one aged 18 to 30 and one aged 80 or older. The donors were split into four age groups: young (average around 15 years), middle-aged (about 40), aged (62) and long-lived (under 85). Age-related changes in TCR beta repertoire diversity were measured in the study by deep sequencing normalized with unique cDNA molecular identifiers.

From the cysteine up to the phenylalanine, the CDR3 has a length of 14 residues. Solely the CDR3 DNA is kept, with 42 bases framed from the first base. Deletion took 2 bases off V and 6 bases off J, with a span of 13 bases between the germline ends. The method behind the library was 5' RACE. TCRdb shows the sequencer as Illumina HiSeq 2500. A second PCR of roughly 6 to 11 cycles was run with a J-beta primer mix and a sample-barcoded 5' primer. A unique molecular identifier was introduced onto each TCR beta cDNA molecule by a template-switch 5' adaptor carrying 12 random nucleotides. Each sample yielded at least 3 million CDR3-containing paired-end reads. The Mint cDNA synthesis kit, primed by a TRBC-specific oligonucleotide, was used to synthesize first-strand cDNA from all RNA. Following uracil-DNA glycosylase treatment, a first 18-cycle PCR with universal primers M1SS and BC2_uni_R was performed on all cDNA. In the source study's methods: For normalization, 1 million high-quality reads were randomly selected from each sample, with every read carrying a distinct molecular identifier. Reads with shared molecular identifiers were discarded instead of being binned into consensus sequences. MiTCR, set to a Q25 quality threshold and the strictest error-elimination algorithm, was used for CDR3 identification, clonotype clustering and error correction. A nonparametric unseen species model with Euler transformation was used to estimate lower-bound total TCR beta diversity. TCRdb reworked the public reads: Q25 trimming with fastp, MiXCR clone assembly, productive beta chains retained. Each CDR3 protein appears once, grouped with its most common genes and DNA. Here the V and J calls rest on TCRdb's processing, not on the authors' analysis. A total of 600,000 to 1,000,000 distinct CDR3 sequences appear in this sample, roughly 25% of them only once. The top ten constitute approximately 3.7% of the sample.

This clonotype has just a few counts. The antigen this receptor binds is unknown. No quality values exist for individual bases; no much larger clone is one base distant. What the study reported, not specific to this receptor: There was a strong correlation between observed TCR beta diversity and the percentage of naive T cells measured by flow cytometry. As age increased, observed TCR beta diversity per million T cells dropped in a roughly linear way, and a significant reduction was already evident by age 40. Since profiling was done on bulk unsorted PBMCs, naive and antigen-experienced compartments could not be conclusively compared. Because donor CMV infection status was unknown, age-related changes in expanded clonotypes were potentially confounded. The long-lived group showed more naive CD4+ T cells, fewer expanded clones and increased TCR diversity than the aged group, suggesting age selection. Estimates of total diversity based on one million sequenced T cells were considered lower bounds and underestimates.

Donors were 35 to 40 systemically healthy Caucasian individuals from Russia aged roughly 6 to 90 years. Each donor gave ten milliliters of peripheral blood, collected into EDTA-treated Vacutainer tubes. Ficoll-Paque density-gradient centrifugation was used to isolate PBMCs, with at least 6.5 million per sample. Total RNA was extracted from PBMCs with Trizol reagent, with at least 5.5 micrograms obtained per sample. For every donor, flow cytometry on a PBMC aliquot measured the percentage of naive CD45RAhigh/CD27high T cells. The sample was also linked to a second study, of T cells of mothers and their children. That second report states: Donors were nine systemically healthy Caucasian individuals: three mothers and their six children. cDNA synthesis consumed the entire amount of extracted RNA, loaded at roughly 1.5 ug RNA in each 15 ul reaction. In the second PCR, sample barcodes and 2-4 random nucleotides were introduced via the M1S primer. Each mother yielded over 9 million TCR beta CDR3 reads and each child roughly 3.1 million reads. In both related and unrelated pairs, thymic selection shapes the output of TCR recombination in a similar way, with inherited differences having only a minor effect. Normalized repertoire overlap was always slightly but never significantly higher in related than unrelated mother-child pairs. With a sensitivity of around 97 clones per million clonotypes, no persistent microchimeric T cell clones were detected. Deep NGS was used in the study to compare the TCR beta repertoires of mothers and children and to look for features that separate related mother-child pairs from unrelated individuals. The mean age was 40 +/- 4 years for the mothers and approximately 11 +/- 4 years for the children. Libraries were sequenced on Illumina HiSeq 2000 with 100+100 nt paired-end reads after adapter ligation with NEBNext reagents. To prevent cross-contamination, the mother and child libraries were prepared one month apart and sequenced in separate runs. For each donor, somewhere between 500,000 and 2,000,000 distinct TCR beta clonotypes were identified. Naive TCR beta clonotypes were estimated from low-frequency clonotypes matched to each donor's FACS-determined naive share, without sorting.

Sequencing was done on a sample of blood. The source of this sequence is a boy younger than 18 in good health. Recombination joined TRBV12-3 or TRBV12-4 with TRBJ1-2; no D segment can be confidently identified. The CDR3 protein sequence reads: CASSLNREVNGYTF. The nucleotide sequence reads TGTGCCAGCAGTTTAAATCGGGAGGTAAATGGCTACACCTTC.